The 2 T cell receptor beta chains in this list originate from one sample, sequenced in a study of blood T cell repertoires in COVID-19. TCRdb's table, derived via immunoSEQ multiplex PCR, lists solely in-frame clones and lacks some. The sample lists roughly 230,000 clones; roughly 87% were seen once. The sequenced material came from PBMCs or T cells enriched from blood (not recorded which). These receptors came from a man aged 25 to 40 in a cohort exposed to, infected with or recovered from COVID-19 (not recorded which).

The chain uses TRBV7-8 and TRBJ1-1; 8 bases agree with TRBD1. CDR3 length: 15 amino acids. The germline CDR1 and CDR2 sequences are SGHVS and FQNEAQ. J was trimmed by 0 bases and V by 5 bases; bases with no gene match: 5. The CDR3 sequence is CASSGQGILNTEAFF. CDR3 DNA sequence: TGTGCCAGCAGCGGACAGGGTATTCTGAACACTGAAGCTTTCTTT.

This clone was seen once. This rearrangement joins TRBV28 to TRBJ1-4, with unresolved D. This CDR3 is built from 13 residues. CDR1 and CDR2 from the germline V gene are MDHEN and SYDVKM. Trimming cost V 8 bases and J 8 bases, with 15 bases left between them. The CDR3 sequence: CASAFVGDEKLFF. Written as DNA, the CDR3 is TGTGCCAGCGCTTTCGTGGGCGACGAAAAACTGTTTTTT.